This T cell receptor (beta chain) emerged from a study of cytomegalovirus exposure and HLA in healthy donors. General observations from the study: Investigators reported approximately 170 TCR beta chains as tied to cytomegalovirus. In vitro checks showed that a few CMV-associated chains really do target CMV antigens. For most TCR sequences rarity was the rule, although some public TCRs occurred in many donors.

The CDR3 runs to 11 residues. V was clipped by 6 bases and J by 8 bases; unmatched bases: 6. Germline V gene data show CDR1 as DFQATT and CDR2 as SNEGSKA (reference sequence). Using immunoSEQ multiplex PCR, the repertoire was profiled, and TCRdb retains in-frame clones only, with some absent. The profile covers roughly 130,000 clones, with 70% to 90% appearing a single time and roughly 3% taken by the ten largest. Notes on this clone: The antigen is unknown.

Among the 120 or so subjects of the validation cohort, separate from the roughly 700-subject first cohort, were the donors. Specimen: PBMCs. This TCR derives from a young man in good health and CMV-seronegative. The chain joins TRBV20-1 to TRBJ1-2; TRBD1 aligns across 7 bases. The DNA of the CDR3 is TGCAGTGCGGAGACAGGGTTCGGCTACACCTTC. Translated: CSAETGFGYTF.